This note documents a single T cell receptor (beta chain) sequence. The data belong to a study of blood T cell repertoires in COVID-19. Across the whole study: The study drew acute and convalescent COVID-19 samples from the United States, Italy and Spain. From T cells, B-cell-depleted T cells, or PBMCs came the material, which was cDNA or gDNA.

Clones were read by immunoSEQ multiplex PCR, and TCRdb kept only the in-frame ones, dropping some. The top ten clones hold more than 5% of a sample with roughly 110,000 clones, about 79% of them seen once. The CDR3 consists of 15 residues. Trimming cost V 5 bases and J 6 bases; bases outside gene matches: 3. Germline CDR1 reads SGHAT; CDR2 reads FQNNGV. The clonotype comes from a man older than 75 with COVID-19, enrolled during active disease. The V call is TRBV11-2, the J call TRBJ2-1; 14 bases are shared with TRBD2. Sequencing used peripheral blood. The CDR3 bases are TGTGCCAGCAGCCGGACTAGCGGGGGGTTCAATGAGCAGTTCTTC. Its translation is CASSRTSGGFNEQFF.